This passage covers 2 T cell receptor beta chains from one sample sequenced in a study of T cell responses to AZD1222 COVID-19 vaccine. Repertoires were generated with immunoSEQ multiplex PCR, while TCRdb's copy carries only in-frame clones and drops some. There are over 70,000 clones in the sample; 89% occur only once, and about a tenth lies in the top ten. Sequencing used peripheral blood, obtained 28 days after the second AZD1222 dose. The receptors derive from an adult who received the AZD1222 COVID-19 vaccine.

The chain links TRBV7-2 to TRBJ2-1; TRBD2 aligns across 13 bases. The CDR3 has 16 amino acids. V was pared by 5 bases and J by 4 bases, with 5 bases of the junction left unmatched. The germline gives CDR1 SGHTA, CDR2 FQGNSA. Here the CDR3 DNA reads TGTGCCAGCAGCGCACGACTAGCGGGGGGATACAATGAGCAGTTCTTC. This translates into CASSARLAGGYNEQFF.

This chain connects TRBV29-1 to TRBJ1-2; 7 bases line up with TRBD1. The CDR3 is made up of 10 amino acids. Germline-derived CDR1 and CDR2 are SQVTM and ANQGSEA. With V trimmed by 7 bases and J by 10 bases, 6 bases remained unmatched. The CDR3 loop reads CSAGQVDYTF. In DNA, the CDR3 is TGCAGCGCCGGACAGGTTGACTACACCTTC.